The rows below give T cell receptor beta chains drawn from one sample of a study of technical replicates of blood from a handful of donors. Assay: immunoSEQ multiplex PCR; the TCRdb copy retains only in-frame clones and omits some. This sample carries approximately 90,000 clones, approximately 95% of them seen once, and the ten largest clones take about 0.25%. The sample was T cells isolated from PBMCs. The source of these receptors is a human donor in good health. Both conserved end residues are part of each CDR3. A D gene is named only where the DNA matches it firmly.

J	D	V	CDR3
TRBJ2-3	-	TRBV6-5	CASSGSRGGPRTQYF
TRBJ1-6	-	TRBV4-1	CASSQGNSLNSPLHF
TRBJ2-2	TRBD2	TRBV13	CASSLDGGSHRNTGELFF
TRBJ2-7	TRBD1	TRBV2	CASSLGQGNYEQYF
TRBJ1-3	-	TRBV11-2	CASSQTPSSGNTIYF
TRBJ2-3	TRBD2	TRBV19	CASSGGDGLTDTQYF
TRBJ2-2	TRBD2	TRBV9	CASSVDNLGGAGELFF
TRBJ1-5	-	TRBV4-2	CASSDKQDSNQPQHF
TRBJ2-5	-	TRBV7-9	CASSLSGTQETQYF
TRBJ2-7	-	TRBV2	CASRLAGYEQYF
TRBJ1-4	-	TRBV4-1	CASSQVGRANEKLFF
TRBJ2-7	-	TRBV12-5	CASGYVWAETYEQYF